The next 29 T cell receptor beta chains were all read from a single sample in a study of CD8+CD57+ T cells in acquired aplastic anemia (dated by TCRdb to the late 2010s). The instrument was an Illumina HiSeq 2000. Genomic DNA was used as template for profiling of TCR beta VDJ combinations and CDR3 sequences. TCRdb reran the public reads through fastp at Q25 and MiXCR, keeping productive beta chains. Each CDR3 protein appears once, grouped with its most common genes and DNA. This sample lists 450,000 to 550,000 distinct CDR3 sequences; around a third were detected once. Clones ranked in the top ten supply 0.7% to 1% of the sample. The patients picked for sequencing were ones in whom flow cytometry had shown an expansion of CD8+CD57+ cells. The sample comprised sorted CD4+, CD8+, or CD8+CD57+ T cells (not recorded which) from PBMCs. These receptors originate from a human donor with aplastic anemia.

The genes are TRBV29-1 and TRBJ2-7; 8 bases align to TRBD2. V lost 4 bases and J lost 5; bases outside the gene matches: 7. CDR3 length: 13 amino acids. In germline, CDR1 is SQVTM, CDR2 ANQGSEA. Here the CDR3 reads CSVGSAGADEQYF. The CDR3 DNA is TGCAGCGTTGGATCAGCGGGAGCGGACGAGCAGTACTTC.

The chain couples TRBV7-9 to TRBJ2-1; a weak D match, TRBD1 (6 bases). The V end lost 6 bases, the J end lost 5 bases, and 11 bases lay between the germline ends. Germline V gives CDR1 SEHNR, CDR2 FQNEAQ (reference sequence). The CDR3 sequence is 13 residues long. The CDR3 loop is CASRLRQDNEQFF. The CDR3 coding sequence is TGTGCCAGCAGGCTGAGACAGGACAATGAGCAGTTCTTC.

This clonotype was seen many times. The rearrangement links TRBV19 to TRBJ1-2, with D possibly being TRBD1 (5 bases). This CDR3 contains 15 residues. V was cut by 5 bases and J by 3 bases, with 16 bases left in between. Germline CDR1 LNHDA, CDR2 SQIVND (reference sequence). CDR3 nucleotide sequence: TGTGCCAGTAGTCCACTCCTAAGAGGGGACTATGGCTACACCTTC. Translating gives CASSPLLRGDYGYTF.

In its sample, this clonotype was seen a few times. V is TRBV5-1 and J is TRBJ2-7; 7 bases agree with TRBD2. The CDR3 sequence is 15 residues long. The junction had 5 bases not matched to a gene; V was cut back by 0 bases and J by 2 bases. Looked up from germline, CDR1 is SGHRS and CDR2 is YFSETQ. DNA for the CDR3: TGCGCCAGCAGCTTGGGACTAGCTGCGACCTACGAGCAGTACTTC. This sequence encodes CASSLGLAATYEQYF. The variable domain in full, completed from reference TRBV5-1 and TRBJ2-7, reads KAGVTQTPRYLIKTRGQQVTLSCSPISGHRSVSWYQQTPGQGLQFLFEYFSETQRNKGNFPGRFSGRQFSNSRSEMNVSTLELGDSALYLCASSLGLAATYEQYFGPGTRLTVT.

In regard to this clonotype: A much larger clone lies a single base off, so this may be a read error. The chain is built from TRBV20-1 and TRBJ1-2; no definite D call. The CDR3 runs 12 residues. Germline loops: CDR1 DFQATT, CDR2 SNEGSKA (reference sequence). The CDR3 DNA follows: TGCAGTGCTTGGAACAGAAACTATGGCTACGCCTTC. Translating gives CSAWNRNYGYAF.

This clonotype was counted a few times. This rearrangement joins TRBV10-3 to TRBJ1-1; 7 nucleotides agree with TRBD1. From germline, CDR1 is ENHRY and CDR2 SYGVKD. The CDR3 has 17 amino acids. J was trimmed by 1 base and V by 10 bases; bases with no gene match: 18. The CDR3 bases are TGTGCCAGCAGGTACACACAGCCGGGACAGAAGAACACTGAAGCTTTCTTT. Its protein product is CASRYTQPGQKNTEAFF.

The CDR3 reads CASSEALLRPQHF. The CDR3 bases are TGTGCCAGCAGTGAAGCGCTTCTGCGGCCCCAGCATTTT. The chain has TRBV6-1 and TRBJ1-5; D call uncertain. CDR1 MNHNS and CDR2 SASEGT come from the germline V gene. Trimming left V 0 bases short and J 9 bases short, with 9 bases between. CDR3 length equals 13 residues.

V and J are TRBV6-1 and TRBJ2-1, with D hard to call. The ends were cut back, 6 bases at V and 3 bases at J, with 18 bases in the middle. This CDR3 has 16 amino acids. CDR1 and CDR2 from the germline V gene are MNHNS and SASEGT. CDR3 in amino acids: CASRLLLRLGYNEQFF. The CDR3 DNA reads as TGTGCCAGCAGACTATTGCTAAGGTTGGGCTACAATGAGCAGTTCTTC.

This chain uses TRBV12-5 with TRBJ2-5; D is unresolved. The CDR3 spans 11 residues. Germline-derived CDR1 and CDR2 are LGHNT and FRNRAP. V lost 7 bases to trimming and J lost 3 bases, with 6 bases between them. CDR3 sequence reads: CASAIEETQYF. The CDR3 DNA follows: TGTGCTAGTGCCATAGAAGAGACCCAGTACTTC.

In its sample, this clonotype was seen a few times. The junction differs from germline at one of its ends, possibly a read error. The chain joins TRBV10-3 to TRBJ2-3; possible D gene TRBD2, 8 bases. Germline V CDR1 and CDR2: ENHRY, SYGVKD. This CDR3 comprises 14 residues. CDR3 DNA: TGTGCCAGCATTGGACTAGCTGGGACAGATACACAGTATTTT. Translated: CASIGLAGTDTQYF.

This sequence joins TRBV19 and TRBJ1-3; D gene unclear. The germline V gene has CDR1 LNHDA and CDR2 SQIVND (reference sequence). Trimming shortened V by 7 bases and J by 2 bases, and 9 bases separated the two germline ends. The CDR3 loop spans 13 amino acids. CDR3 amino acids: CASTGFAGNTIYF. The CDR3 bases are TGTGCCAGTACCGGGTTCGCTGGAAACACCATATATTTT.

The rearrangement uses TRBV2 and TRBJ1-6; D possibly corresponds to TRBD1 (6 bases). Per germline, CDR1 SNHLY and CDR2 FYNNEI. V was cut by 6 bases and J by 10 bases, with 16 bases left in between. This CDR3 has 14 residues. CDR3 region: CASRGGPPSSPLHF. For the CDR3, the DNA is TGTGCCAGCAGGGGGGGCCCCCCCTCCTCACCCCTCCACTTT.

This clonotype showed up many times. V is TRBV19 and J is TRBJ2-7; possible D gene TRBD1, 6 bases. CDR1 is LNHDA and CDR2 is SQIVND in the germline V gene (reference sequence). This CDR3 has 15 amino acids. V was pared by 3 bases and J by 2 bases, with 14 bases between. The CDR3 nucleotides are TGTGCCAGTAGTATTGGGGGCGCCCTTCCCTACGAGCAGTACTTC. Protein product: CASSIGGALPYEQYF.

At least ten counts were recorded for this clonotype. The genes are TRBV20-1 and TRBJ1-2, with TRBD1 identical over 8 bases. Trimming at V came to 5 bases and at J to 6 bases, leaving 11 bases not matched to a gene. CDR1 is DFQATT, CDR2 SNEGSKA, per germline (reference sequence). The CDR3 loop spans 14 amino acids. The CDR3, as DNA: TGCAGTGCTCGGAAAGACAGGGGTATTGATGGCTACACCTTC. Protein product: CSARKDRGIDGYTF.

There are many counts of this clonotype. The gene calls are TRBV15 and TRBJ1-3; D not certain. V dropped 0 bases and J dropped 3 bases, with 9 bases sitting between them. This CDR3 comprises 15 residues. Germline V gene lookup returns CDR1 LNHNV and CDR2 YYDKDF (reference sequence). CDR3 coding DNA: TGTGCCACCAGCAGAGATCAAGGGAGTGGAAACACCATATATTTT. This sequence encodes CATSRDQGSGNTIYF.

This clonotype occurred many times. The V and J genes are TRBV7-9 and TRBJ1-2, with D maybe TRBD1 (6 bases). The V end was cut by 1 base, the J end by 5 bases, with 11 bases between. There are 14 residues in the CDR3. Germline CDR1 SEHNR, CDR2 FQNEAQ (reference sequence). The CDR3 region has the DNA TGTGCCAGCAGCTTAGTTGGGGGCACTTATGGCTACACCTTC. Translating it yields CASSLVGGTYGYTF. The full variable domain, its missing parts supplied by reference TRBV7-9 and TRBJ1-2, is DTGVSQNPRHKITKRGQNVTFRCDPISEHNRLYWYRQTLGQGPEFLTYFQNEAQLEKSRLLSDRFSAERPKGSFSTLEIQRTEQGDSAMYLCASSLVGGTYGYTFGSGTRLTVV.

This chain uses TRBV7-8 with TRBJ2-5; D is unclear. The germline V gene has CDR1 SGHVS and CDR2 FQNEAQ. Trimming stripped 4 bases from V and 3 bases from J, with 15 bases between. This CDR3 contains 15 residues. CDR3 DNA: TGTGCCAGCAGCTCCGGCGGCAGAATAGAAGAGACCCAGTACTTC. Its protein is CASSSGGRIEETQYF.

The chain joins TRBV4-3 to TRBJ2-1, with TRBD1 matching 8 bases. The CDR3 is made up of 13 amino acids. The trim removed 4 bases at V and 5 bases at J, leaving 1 base unmatched. Germline values: CDR1 LGHNA, CDR2 YSLEER. CDR3 in amino acids: CASSRTGNNEQFF. CDR3 sequence (DNA): TGCGCCAGCAGCCGGACAGGGAACAATGAGCAGTTCTTC.

This clonotype was found once. The rearrangement links TRBV20-1 to TRBJ1-1; 9 bases agree with TRBD1. The CDR3 is 12 amino acids. CDR1 is DFQATT, CDR2 SNEGSKA, per germline (reference sequence). J gave up 10 bases and V 6 bases, and 9 bases lay outside the gene matches. The CDR3 region has the DNA TGCAGTGCAGAACAGGGGGCAATCGGAGCTTTCTTT. Residues: CSAEQGAIGAFF.

The chain uses TRBV20-1 and TRBJ1-1; D is uncertain. The ends were cut back, 6 bases at V and 14 bases at J, with 10 bases in the middle. CDR3 length equals 8 residues. Germline CDR1 reads DFQATT; CDR2 reads SNEGSKA (reference sequence). DNA of the CDR3: TGCAGTGCCTCTGAGGAATTCTTT. Amino acid sequence: CSASEEFF.

The sample holds many counts of this clonotype. This chain links TRBV7-3 with TRBJ2-1; possibly TRBD2 for D (5 bases). The CDR3 consists of 13 residues. Germline-derived CDR1 and CDR2 are SGHTA and FQGTGA. The V gene lost 5 bases and the J gene lost 7 bases, with 12 bases spanning the gap. The CDR3 loop is CASSQRTGNEQFF. CDR3 coding DNA: TGTGCCAGCAGCCAGCGGACCGGGAATGAGCAGTTCTTC.

In its sample, this clonotype was seen a few times. This rearrangement joins TRBV5-6 to TRBJ1-1; possibly TRBD1 for D (6 bases). Trimming shortened V by 0 bases and J by 4 bases, and 19 bases separated the two germline ends. Germline V gives CDR1 SGHDT, CDR2 YYEEEE. The CDR3 consists of 17 residues. CDR3: CASSLESGPGVSTEAFF. CDR3 nucleotide sequence: TGTGCCAGCAGCTTGGAGAGTGGGCCAGGGGTATCCACTGAAGCTTTCTTT.

V and J are TRBV30 and TRBJ1-2; TRBD1 matches at 8 bases. Germline V gives CDR1 GTSNPN, CDR2 SVGIG (reference sequence). Germline trimming cut 2 bases from V and 3 bases from J; bases unmatched to any gene: 2. CDR3 length: 13 residues. The CDR3 nucleotides read TGTGCCTGGAGTCACAGGGGGTACTATGGCTACACCTTC. Encoded protein: CAWSHRGYYGYTF.

This clonotype came up many times. The chain couples TRBV19 to TRBJ2-5; 7 bases line up with TRBD2. With V trimmed by 4 bases and J by 1 base, 3 bases remained unmatched. The CDR3 length is 14 residues. CDR1 and CDR2 (germline): LNHDA, SQIVND (reference sequence). CDR3 residues: CASSSGSAQETQYF. As DNA, the CDR3 is TGTGCCAGTAGTAGCGGGAGTGCCCAAGAGACCCAGTACTTC.

The chain carries TRBV2 and TRBJ2-7; D is perhaps TRBD1 or TRBD2 (5 bases each). CDR1 is SNHLY and CDR2 is FYNNEI in the germline V gene. The V end lost 5 bases, the J end lost 1 base, and 9 bases lay between the germline ends. There are 13 residues in the CDR3. CDR3 nucleotides: TGTGCCAGCAGTCCGGGGCCTTCCTACGAGCAGTACTTC. Encoded protein: CASSPGPSYEQYF.

The chain recombines TRBV7-2 with TRBJ2-7; 10 bases are a match to TRBD1. The CDR3 is 15 residues long. With 6 bases clipped from V and 6 bases from J, the junction kept 11 bases outside the gene matches. In germline, CDR1 is SGHTA, CDR2 FQGNSA. Here the CDR3 DNA reads TGTGCCAGCAGTTCCCCGACAGGGGGCGCGGGCGAGCAGTACTTC. It encodes CASSSPTGGAGEQYF.

This sequence joins TRBV11-2 and TRBJ2-7; 8 nucleotides match TRBD2. After removal of 5 bases from V and 4 bases from J, the junction contained 13 bases not matched to a gene. The CDR3 loop spans 16 amino acids. Germline lookup yields CDR1 SGHAT and CDR2 FQNNGV. The CDR3 DNA follows: TGTGCCAGCAGCAAACGAGCGGGGGCGACCATTTACGAGCAGTACTTC. This translates into CASSKRAGATIYEQYF.

The chain is built from TRBV6-5 and TRBJ2-3; D perhaps matches TRBD2 (6 bases). In germline, CDR1 is MNHEY, CDR2 SVGAGI. Trimming removed 4 bases from V and 0 bases from J, with 14 bases in between. CDR3 size: 16 residues. CDR3 DNA sequence: TGTGCCAGCAGTTTCCAAATAGGGACTAGCACAGATACGCAGTATTTT. Its protein is CASSFQIGTSTDTQYF.

This chain connects TRBV20-1 to TRBJ2-1; 10 bases are shared with TRBD2. CDR1 is DFQATT and CDR2 is SNEGSKA in the germline V gene (reference sequence). Unmatched junction bases numbered 8, after V lost 5 bases and J lost 10 bases. The CDR3 consists of 13 residues. The CDR3 DNA is TGCAGTGCTCAGCGGGAGGGCCGGAGAGAGCAGTTCTTC. Protein product: CSAQREGRREQFF.